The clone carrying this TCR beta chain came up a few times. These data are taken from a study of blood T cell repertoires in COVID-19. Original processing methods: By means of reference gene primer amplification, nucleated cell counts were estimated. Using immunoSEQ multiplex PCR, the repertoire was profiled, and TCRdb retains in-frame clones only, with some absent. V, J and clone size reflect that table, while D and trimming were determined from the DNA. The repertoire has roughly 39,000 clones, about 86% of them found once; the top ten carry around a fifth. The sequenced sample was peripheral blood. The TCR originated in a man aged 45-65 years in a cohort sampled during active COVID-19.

CDR3 sequence reads: CASKVQGAVEQYF. CDR3 coding DNA: TGTGCCAGCAAGGTACAGGGGGCGGTCGAGCAGTACTTC. The rearrangement uses TRBV6-5 and TRBJ2-7, with 9 bases fitting TRBD1. Per the germline V gene, CDR1 is MNHEY and CDR2 is SVGAGI. The CDR3 consists of 13 residues. Trimming removed 7 bases from V and 6 bases from J; junction bases left unmatched: 7.